This T cell receptor beta chain was obtained from a study of T-cell reconstitution after alpha-beta-depleted transplantation in children. Of note for this clonotype: Its target is unknown.

Unique molecular identifiers were used to barcode this TCRbeta library. TCRdb processed the PCR reads anew with MiXCR; each CDR3 protein has one entry. The sample yields hundreds of thousands of distinct CDR3 sequences, 10% to 15% seen once. Findings of the study overall: Counts and diversity of T cells one year after transplant came mostly from newly produced T cells. Some patients showed high day-60 TCRbeta diversity, which derived from surviving recipient T cells and thymic progenitors.

Trimming took 3 bases from V and 5 from J; bases not matched to a gene: 1. The CDR3 extends over 13 amino acids. CDR1 DFQATT and CDR2 SNEGSKA come from the germline V gene (reference sequence). The sequencing used PBMCs, collected before TCRalphabeta/CD19-depleted stem cell transplant. V gene TRBV20-1 combines with J gene TRBJ2-1; TRBD2 matches at 10 bases. The TCR comes from a girl aged 2-10 years with congenital amegakaryocytic thrombocytopenia, due to receive a stem cell transplant. The CDR3 sequence is CSASSGRDNEQFF. The CDR3 nucleotides read TGCAGTGCTAGCAGCGGGAGGGACAATGAGCAGTTCTTC.